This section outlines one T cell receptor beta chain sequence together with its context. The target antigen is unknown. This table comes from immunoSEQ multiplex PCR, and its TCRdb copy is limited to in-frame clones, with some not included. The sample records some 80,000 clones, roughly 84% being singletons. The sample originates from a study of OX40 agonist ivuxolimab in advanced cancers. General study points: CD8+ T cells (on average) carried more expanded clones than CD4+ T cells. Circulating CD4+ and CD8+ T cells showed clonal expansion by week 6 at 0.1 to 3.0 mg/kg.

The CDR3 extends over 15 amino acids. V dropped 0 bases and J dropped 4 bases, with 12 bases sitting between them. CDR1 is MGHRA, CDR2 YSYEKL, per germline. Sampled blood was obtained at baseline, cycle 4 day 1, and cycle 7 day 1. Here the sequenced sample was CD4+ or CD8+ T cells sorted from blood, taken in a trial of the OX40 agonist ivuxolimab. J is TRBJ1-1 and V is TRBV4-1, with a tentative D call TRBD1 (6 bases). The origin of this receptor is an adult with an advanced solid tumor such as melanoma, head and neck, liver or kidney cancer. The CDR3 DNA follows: TGCGCCAGCAGCCAAGAAAGGAGGGGGGGCACTGAAGCTTTCTTT. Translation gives CASSQERRGGTEAFF.